Listed below are T cell receptor beta chains from one sample, sequenced in a study of vaccination and CD4 T cells after COVID-19. These TCRs are of unknown antigen specificity. TCRdb re-derived calls from the PCR reads in MiXCR, one entry per CDR3 protein. Of 20,000 or so distinct CDR3 sequences in the sample, 30% to 45% were seen once. The sequences come from CD4+ T cells from blood, cultured in vitro, collected about 7 months after SARS-CoV-2 vaccination. All receptors derive from a human donor who had recovered from COVID-19. CDR3s include the opening cysteine and the closing phenylalanine or tryptophan.

TRBV7-3	TRBJ2-5	CASSYDRGETQYF
TRBV10-1	TRBJ2-3	CASSGTAGWTDTQYF
TRBV7-8	TRBJ2-1	CASSTREMGYNEQFF
TRBV10-2	TRBJ2-7	CASRSTGAYEQYF
TRBV20-1	TRBJ2-5	CSARERESQETQYF
TRBV10-2	TRBJ2-7	CASSDRATYEQYF
TRBV20-1	TRBJ2-2	CSARPGTRGNTGELFF
TRBV5-1	TRBJ2-7	CASSLRDRDEQYF
TRBV15	TRBJ2-7	CATSREGRGYEQYF
TRBV29-1	TRBJ1-1	CSAWTANTEAFF
TRBV12-3/TRBV12-4	TRBJ2-3	CASSVDRAQDTQYF
TRBV5-6	TRBJ2-5	CASSFRTGEGETQYF
TRBV6-1	TRBJ2-7	CASRLGQAREQYF
TRBV14	TRBJ1-2	CASGQDPNYGYTF
TRBV7-2	TRBJ2-7	CASSRAAGYGQYF
TRBV20-1	TRBJ2-1	CSARELASGSWNEQFF
TRBV19	TRBJ1-1	CASSIRGGERYTEAFF
TRBV6-2/TRBV6-3	TRBJ2-7	CASRDYKNEQYF
TRBV20-1	TRBJ2-7	CSAPEQGSIHEQYF
TRBV6-2/TRBV6-3	TRBJ2-5	CASSHRGTSGYNKYQETQYF
TRBV10-1	TRBJ2-4	CASSGQGENIQYF
TRBV20-1	TRBJ2-1	CSADIAGGPNEQFF
TRBV24-1	TRBJ2-1	CATSDQTSGNIYNEQFF
TRBV28	TRBJ2-2	CASSQGPGELFF
TRBV10-1	TRBJ2-5	CASSDDRPWETQYF
TRBV28	TRBJ2-1	CASSSSGSLDEQFF
TRBV20-1	TRBJ2-7	CSARDMRTGGSYEQYF
TRBV6-1	TRBJ1-6	CASRETGVKYNSPLHF
TRBV6-1	TRBJ2-2	CASHKLASFTGELFF
TRBV11-3	TRBJ2-2	CASSFTPGELFF
TRBV6-1	TRBJ1-6	CASNTAGNNSPLHF
TRBV10-3	TRBJ2-7	CAISGRTTYEQYF
TRBV19	TRBJ1-1	CASHKLPTGGKVGTEAFF
TRBV27	TRBJ2-1	CASSPRRAGYNEQFF
TRBV5-4	TRBJ1-2	CASSLDPATPSYTF
TRBV7-3	TRBJ1-1	CASSTQGASTEAFF
TRBV10-3	TRBJ2-3	CAISPTWGKGENTQYF
TRBV18	TRBJ2-5	CASSPSTGGETQYF
TRBV7-9	TRBJ1-1	CASSLVGGGVLNTEAFF
TRBV7-2	TRBJ2-1	CASSLGPAGGPRNEQFF
TRBV10-3	TRBJ2-5	CAISGGSSRETQYF
TRBV28	TRBJ1-2	CASSTYPRQARGDGYTF